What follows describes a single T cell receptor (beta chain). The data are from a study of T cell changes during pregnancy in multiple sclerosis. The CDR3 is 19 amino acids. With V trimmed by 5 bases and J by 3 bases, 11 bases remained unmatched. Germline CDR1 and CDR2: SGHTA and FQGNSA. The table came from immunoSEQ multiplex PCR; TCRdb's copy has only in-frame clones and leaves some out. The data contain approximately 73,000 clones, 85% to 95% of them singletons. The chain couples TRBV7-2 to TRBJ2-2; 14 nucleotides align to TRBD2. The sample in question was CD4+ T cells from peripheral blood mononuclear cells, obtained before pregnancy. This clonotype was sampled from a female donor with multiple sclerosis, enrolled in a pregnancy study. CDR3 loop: CASSVPGLAGAGHTGELFF. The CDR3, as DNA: TGTGCCAGCAGCGTACCGGGACTAGCGGGGGCCGGGCACACCGGGGAGCTGTTTTTT.